Listed here is a single T cell receptor beta chain. The antigen is not known. Some clones are missing from TCRdb's copy, which holds only in-frame ones; the method was immunoSEQ multiplex PCR. The sample includes over 7,000 clones, around 81% seen only once; the top ten take roughly 2%. Repeated repertoire sampling spanned the course of chemoradiotherapy. Germline CDR1 is SGHRS and CDR2 is YFSETQ. V shed 3 bases, J shed 5 bases, and the junction held 5 bases outside the gene matches. CDR3 length: 16 residues. This entry belongs to a study of chemoradiotherapy in HPV16-positive cancers. The overall study: A couple of HPV16-positive patients' cells yielded candidate HPV-specific clones and common motifs.

Study-wide findings and caveats: Only a couple of HPV16-positive patients supplied the functional HPV-specificity definition. For HPV16-positive patients, expanding HPV-responsive T cells associated with longer recurrence-free survival.

This sequence was found in a human donor with HPV-associated anogenital cancer. This chain connects TRBV5-1 to TRBJ2-3; 14 bases align to TRBD2. The material was obtained from a patient who underwent chemoradiotherapy. CDR3 bases: TGCGCCAGCAGCTCCCGACTAGCGGGGGGGGAAGATACGCAGTATTTT. Its translation is CASSSRLAGGEDTQYF.